The 31 T cell receptor beta chains below were found in one sample sequenced in a study of blood T cells in healthy people across ages. The authors ran a second PCR of roughly 6 to 12 cycles using a sample-barcoded 5' primer and a J-beta primer mix. TCRdb reanalysed the 5' RACE reads using MiXCR and keeps one entry per CDR3 protein. The sample has fewer than 1.5 million distinct CDR3 sequences, around 39% seen once. Sample: blood. The receptors derive from a woman between 18 and 29 years old in good health.

The J gene is TRBJ2-5, the V gene TRBV27; D call uncertain. The CDR3 sequence is 13 residues long. CDR1 is MNHEY, CDR2 SMNVEV, per germline (reference sequence). Trimming left V 5 bases short and J 13 bases short, with 20 bases between. The CDR3 is CASSGDSPHGVYF. The CDR3 DNA reads as TGTGCCAGCAGTGGAGATTCCCCCCATGGGGTGTACTTC.

The CDR3 protein is CAIHSRGELFF. The DNA of the CDR3 is TGTGCCATTCACTCACGCGGGGAGCTGTTTTTT. This chain uses TRBV12-3 or TRBV12-4 with TRBJ2-2; D gene ambiguous. V was pared by 10 bases and J by 7 bases, with 10 bases between. CDR3 length equals 11 residues.

This clonotype showed up just a few times. CDR3 nucleotide sequence: TGCAGTGCTAGCGGGCTAGCGGGAGGCGATGAGCAGTACTTC. This translates into CSASGLAGGDEQYF. This sequence joins TRBV20-1 and TRBJ2-7; TRBD2 agrees at 11 bases. The V gene's germline CDR1 is DFQATT and CDR2 SNEGSKA (reference sequence). The CDR3 is 14 residues long. Losses at the gene ends were 3 bases for V and 7 bases for J; bases not matched to a gene: 8.

V is TRBV6-1 and J is TRBJ2-7; D may be TRBD1 (5 bases). This CDR3 is 16 amino acids long. Looked up from germline, CDR1 is MNHNS and CDR2 is SASEGT. Trimming shortened V by 6 bases and J by 5 bases, and 23 bases separated the two germline ends. The CDR3 region is CASRGRFEVQGHEQYF. Here the CDR3 DNA reads TGTGCCAGCAGGGGGCGATTTGAGGTTCAAGGGCACGAGCAGTACTTC.

This clonotype was recorded many times. The CDR3 sequence: CAISEPPGVDRTEAFF. The CDR3 DNA reads TGTGCCATCAGTGAGCCCCCGGGGGTTGACCGCACTGAAGCTTTCTTT. This chain joins TRBV10-3 and TRBJ1-1, with a possible D match to TRBD1 (5 bases). This CDR3 contains 16 residues. The V end lost 2 bases, the J end lost 4 bases, and 17 bases lay between the germline ends. From germline, CDR1 is ENHRY and CDR2 SYGVKD.

This clonotype was picked up a small number of times. The gene calls are TRBV27 and TRBJ1-1; 8 bases line up with TRBD1. Losses at the gene ends were 4 bases for V and 5 bases for J; bases not matched to a gene: 9. Germline CDR1 MNHEY, CDR2 SMNVEV (reference sequence). The CDR3 has 15 residues. The CDR3 here is CASSSSGGGGTEAFF. DNA for the CDR3: TGTGCCAGCAGTTCCTCAGGGGGCGGGGGTACTGAAGCTTTCTTT.

The V and J genes are TRBV6-1 and TRBJ1-5; no clear D. The CDR3 is made up of 14 amino acids. Germline CDR1 reads MNHNS; CDR2 reads SASEGT. V lost 10 bases, J lost 3 bases, and 16 bases lay in between. The CDR3 protein is CATTMPSYNQPQHF. DNA for the CDR3: TGTGCCACCACAATGCCGAGTTACAATCAGCCCCAGCATTTT.

The J gene is TRBJ2-7, the V gene TRBV27; D ambiguous. V dropped 6 bases and J dropped 3 bases, with 18 bases sitting between them. The CDR3 contains 15 residues. Germline-derived CDR1 and CDR2 are MNHEY and SMNVEV (reference sequence). The chain's CDR3 is CASSLGLPTDYEQYF. The DNA for the CDR3 is TGTGCCAGCAGCCTGGGCCTCCCCACCGACTACGAGCAGTACTTC.

This clonotype has a handful of counts. The CDR3 spells CASSREWGETQYF. In nucleotides, the CDR3 is TGTGCCAGCAGCCGTGAATGGGGAGAGACCCAGTACTTC. The chain has TRBV7-2 and TRBJ2-5; D gene uncertain. Germline loops: CDR1 SGHTA, CDR2 FQGNSA. The ends were cut back, 5 bases at V and 4 bases at J, with 11 bases in the middle. The length of the CDR3 is 13 residues.

Turning to this clonotype: The junction shows a germline mismatch at one end, possibly a read error. V gene TRBV18 combines with J gene TRBJ2-7; TRBD2 is a possible D gene (5 bases). The V gene's germline CDR1 is KGHSH and CDR2 LQKENI. The CDR3 covers 12 residues. The CDR3 here is CASSPRGYEQNF. The DNA for the CDR3 is TGTGCCAGCTCACCACGCGGGTACGAGCAGAACTTC.

This clonotype was seen ten or more times. V and J are TRBV29-1 and TRBJ1-2, with 7 bases that match TRBD1. Germline CDR1 reads SQVTM; CDR2 reads ANQGSEA. The CDR3 has 13 residues. Trimming took 1 base from V and 5 from J; bases not matched to a gene: 4. This CDR3 is CSVEGQGGYGYTF. Here the CDR3 DNA reads TGCAGCGTTGAAGGGCAGGGGGGATATGGCTACACCTTC.

The chain has TRBV5-1 and TRBJ2-6; D not certain. The CDR3 covers 15 residues. Germline CDR1 and CDR2: SGHRS and YFSETQ. Between the trimmed V and J ends, which lost 5 bases and 6 bases, there was a span of 15 bases. CDR3 DNA sequence: TGCGCCAGCAGTCCGCGACTGTCCGAGGCCAACGTCCTGACTTTC. It is translated as CASSPRLSEANVLTF.

The chain uses TRBV5-1 and TRBJ2-5; weak D call: TRBD2 (6 bases). The end of the DNA is better explained by TRBJ2-7, so the J call may be wrong. The germline CDR1 and CDR2 sequences are SGHRS and YFSETQ. The CDR3 runs to 12 residues. CDR3 in DNA: TGCGCCAGCAAGGAGGGGTTCGGCGAGCAGTACTTC. Residues: CASKEGFGEQYF.

This clonotype was seen just once. The V and J genes are TRBV19 and TRBJ1-5; D not resolved. CDR3 length: 13 amino acids. Trimming removed 1 base at V and 2 bases at J, with 3 bases between. Germline CDR1 reads LNHDA; CDR2 reads SQIVND (reference sequence). The CDR3 sequence is CASSIVGNQPQHF. Here the CDR3 DNA reads TGTGCCAGTAGTATAGTAGGCAATCAGCCCCAGCATTTT.

The chain joins TRBV7-9 to TRBJ2-5; a weak D match, TRBD2 (5 bases). Near its end, the DNA agrees better with TRBJ2-7, so the J call may be wrong. The germline gives CDR1 SEHNR, CDR2 FQNEAQ (reference sequence). The CDR3 loop spans 14 amino acids. The CDR3 is CASSVRTLSHEQYF. In DNA, the CDR3 is TGTGCCAGCAGCGTGAGGACTCTTAGCCACGAGCAGTACTTC.

This clonotype came up a few times. The chain recombines TRBV4-2 with TRBJ2-1, with D tentatively TRBD2 (5 bases). The germline V gene encodes CDR1 LGHNA and CDR2 YNFKEQ. Trimming removed 1 base at V and 7 bases at J, with 11 bases between. This CDR3 contains 14 residues. The CDR3 DNA reads TGTGCCAGCAGCCAAGTTGAGGGAGTTAATGAGCAGTTCTTC. Translated, it gives CASSQVEGVNEQFF.

This clonotype was recorded only once. An end of the junction differs from the germline gene, which may be a read error. This chain joins TRBV27 and TRBJ1-1; a weak D match, TRBD1 (6 bases). Germline CDR1 MNHEY, CDR2 SMNVEV (reference sequence). This CDR3 has 15 residues. The CDR3 DNA sequence: TGTGCCAGCAACTCGGACAGAGTCTTGAACACTGAAACTTTCTTT. It translates to CASNSDRVLNTETFF.

This sequence joins TRBV6-5 and TRBJ2-1, with D tentatively TRBD1 or TRBD2 (5 bases each). The end of the DNA fits TRBJ2-7 better, so the J call may be wrong. Looked up from germline, CDR1 is MNHEY and CDR2 is SVGAGI. The CDR3 has 14 amino acids. Here the CDR3 DNA reads TGTGCCAGCAGTTACGGGGACCTTCCGAATGAGCAGTACTTC. It yields the protein CASSYGDLPNEQYF.

The chain has TRBV4-1 and TRBJ2-5; D tentatively fits TRBD1 or TRBD2 (6 bases each). The J call could be wrong; TRBJ2-7 is a better fit for the DNA end. The CDR3 is made up of 16 amino acids. CDR1 MGHRA and CDR2 YSYEKL come from the germline V gene. CDR3 sequence: CASSQDLYGGLYEQYF. DNA of the CDR3: TGCGCCAGCAGCCAAGACCTTTATGGGGGGCTCTACGAGCAGTACTTC.

V is TRBV7-9 and J is TRBJ2-1; 8 bases align to TRBD1. Germline CDR1 SEHNR, CDR2 FQNEAQ (reference sequence). The CDR3 runs to 14 residues. V shed 5 bases and J 6 bases; nucleotides not matched to a gene: 6. The DNA for the CDR3 is TGTGCCAGCAGCGCGGACAGGGTAATCAATGAGCAGTTCTTC. This encodes CASSADRVINEQFF.

This clonotype appeared a few times. The rearrangement uses TRBV15 and TRBJ2-6; D not certain. The V end was cut by 3 bases, the J end by 0 bases, with 9 bases between. CDR1 and CDR2 (germline): LNHNV, YYDKDF (reference sequence). This CDR3 is 16 amino acids long. CDR3 amino acids: CATSSLLSSGANVLTF. Written as DNA, the CDR3 is TGTGCCACCAGCAGCTTATTGAGCTCTGGGGCCAACGTCCTGACTTTC.

In this sample, this clonotype turned up a few times. The gene calls are TRBV7-2 and TRBJ2-1; D gene ambiguous. This CDR3 comprises 12 residues. Trimming cost V 1 base and J 15 bases, with 13 bases left between them. In germline, CDR1 is SGHTA, CDR2 FQGNSA. The CDR3 is CASSLGVPGWFF. The CDR3 DNA follows: TGTGCCAGCAGCTTAGGCGTCCCCGGGTGGTTCTTC.

This clonotype was seen a few times. The gene calls are TRBV28 and TRBJ1-6, with D unclear. This CDR3 contains 11 residues. Trimming pared 6 bases from V and 14 bases from J, leaving 11 bases between. From germline, CDR1 is MDHEN and CDR2 SYDVKM. The CDR3 coding sequence is TGTGCCAGCAGATCAAGTGCGACCCTCCACTTT. It translates to CASRSSATLHF. Complete variable domain (other parts from reference TRBV28 and TRBJ1-6): DVKVTQSSRYLVKRTGEKVFLECVQDMDHENMFWYRQDPGLGLRLIYFSYDVKMKEKGDIPEGYSVSREKKERFSLILESASTNQTSMYLCASRSSATLHFGNGTRLTVT.

The V call is TRBV20-1, the J call TRBJ1-5, with D hard to call. Per the germline V gene, CDR1 is DFQATT and CDR2 is SNEGSKA (reference sequence). The CDR3 runs 15 residues. V lost 5 bases and J 5 bases, leaving 19 bases between the germline ends. CDR3 nucleotides: TGCAGTGCTTCGTGGGCGGGGAAACAAGATCAGCCCCAGCATTTT. This gives the protein CSASWAGKQDQPQHF.

This rearrangement joins TRBV25-1 to TRBJ2-3, with 7 bases identical to TRBD2. With 0 bases clipped from V and 0 bases from J, the junction kept 3 bases outside the gene matches. Germline CDR1 is MGHDK and CDR2 is SYGVNS. The CDR3 contains 16 residues. The CDR3 loop reads CASSEYGGMSTDTQYF. In DNA form, the CDR3 reads TGTGCCAGCAGTGAATACGGGGGGATGAGCACAGATACGCAGTATTTT.

This CDR3 is CASSLASGLTEAFF. CDR3 coding DNA: TGTGCCAGCAGTTTAGCGTCAGGGCTCACTGAAGCTTTCTTT. The rearrangement uses TRBV12-3 or TRBV12-4 and TRBJ1-1, with D possibly being TRBD1 (5 bases). The CDR3 loop spans 14 amino acids. V lost 0 bases to trimming and J lost 4 bases, with 9 bases between them.

A note on this clonotype: At one of its ends the junction is not consistent with the germline gene, which may arise from a read error. The rearrangement links TRBV20-1 to TRBJ2-7; TRBD1 might be the D (5 bases). The germline CDR1 and CDR2 sequences are DFQATT and SNEGSKA (reference sequence). The CDR3 runs 12 residues. This CDR3 reads CSVREDTYEQYF. The DNA of the CDR3 is TGCAGTGTTAGAGAGGACACCTACGAGCAGTACTTC.

The CDR3: CAISESRSLYEAFF. DNA of the CDR3: TGTGCCATCAGTGAGTCTAGATCCTTATATGAAGCTTTCTTT. V gene TRBV10-3 combines with J gene TRBJ1-1; D not certain. This CDR3 is built from 14 residues. V was cut by 0 bases and J by 7 bases, with 12 bases left in between. Germline V gives CDR1 ENHRY, CDR2 SYGVKD.

This clonotype was counted a few times. V is TRBV20-1 and J is TRBJ1-2; TRBD1 is a possible D gene (6 bases). V dropped 3 bases and J dropped 2 bases, with 13 bases sitting between them. The V gene's germline CDR1 is DFQATT and CDR2 SNEGSKA (reference sequence). This CDR3 has 14 amino acids. The CDR3 is CSASGGAGNYGYTF. The CDR3 region has the DNA TGCAGTGCTAGCGGGGGGGCAGGAAACTATGGCTACACCTTC.

This chain links TRBV5-6 with TRBJ2-1; 9 bases map to TRBD1. Germline trimming cut 4 bases from V and 10 bases from J; bases unmatched to any gene: 9. CDR1 and CDR2 from the germline V gene are SGHDT and YYEEEE. This CDR3 is 14 amino acids long. The CDR3 sequence: CASSEGQGSYEQFF. The CDR3 nucleotides are TGTGCCAGCAGCGAGGGACAGGGATCCTACGAGCAGTTCTTC.

This clonotype has just a few counts. V and J are TRBV9 and TRBJ2-4; D unresolved. Germline values: CDR1 SGDLS, CDR2 YYNGEE. The CDR3 totals 14 residues. The germline V and J ends were trimmed by 0 bases and 0 bases, with 4 bases remaining between them. CDR3 nucleotides: TGTGCCAGCAGCGTAGGACAAGCCAAAAACATTCAGTACTTC. It yields the protein CASSVGQAKNIQYF.